This T cell receptor beta chain was retrieved from a study of spatial heterogeneity in lung cancer. Study-level findings and limits: The study found that expanded intratumoral alpha and beta TCR counts tracked tumor mutation counts. The estimate shows that only about 7% of tumor T cells were covered for alpha and approximately 13% for beta chains.

Noted time point: sample taken at primary tumor resection. Unsorted whole RNA from tumor, nontumor lung or frozen PBMC underwent sequencing. Trimming at V came to 2 bases and at J to 4 bases, leaving 11 bases not matched to a gene. The CDR3 has 17 amino acids. Germline assignment: CDR1 SNHLY and CDR2 FYNNEI. This clonotype was counted a few times. Antigen: not known. Using its own MiXCR run on the 5' RACE reads, TCRdb lists one record per CDR3 protein. The sample yields fewer than 2,500 distinct CDR3 sequences, 35% to 40% seen once. This TCR derives from a male donor with early-stage non-small cell lung cancer. This rearrangement joins TRBV2 to TRBJ2-7; 10 positions match TRBD2. Sequenced here: lung tumor tissue, sampled at surgery. The CDR3 is CASSERLAGARVYEQYF. The CDR3 DNA is TGTGCCAGCAGTGAACGGCTAGCGGGAGCAAGGGTTTACGAGCAGTACTTC.